This TCR beta chain was found in a study of T cells after yellow fever vaccination. The TCR cDNA carried a universal primer site and UMIs from 5'RACE template switching. TCRdb recomputed calls from the 5' RACE reads with MiXCR, one row per CDR3 protein. Seen here are just under 600,000 distinct CDR3 sequences, roughly 13% observed once, and the top ten hold about 14%. V was cut by 7 bases and J by 7 bases, with 20 bases left in between. The CDR3 runs 15 residues. This clonotype was picked up many times. This material consisted of PBMCs, taken on the day of the yellow fever booster vaccination. The V call is TRBV12-3 or TRBV12-4, the J call TRBJ2-1, with D possibly matching TRBD1 (6 bases). This receptor was obtained from a man aged 25 to 40 who received the YFV17D yellow fever vaccine. CDR3 in DNA: TGTGCCAGCACCCTGACCGGGACACCCTTTAATGAGCAGTTCTTC. Translation: CASTLTGTPFNEQFF.